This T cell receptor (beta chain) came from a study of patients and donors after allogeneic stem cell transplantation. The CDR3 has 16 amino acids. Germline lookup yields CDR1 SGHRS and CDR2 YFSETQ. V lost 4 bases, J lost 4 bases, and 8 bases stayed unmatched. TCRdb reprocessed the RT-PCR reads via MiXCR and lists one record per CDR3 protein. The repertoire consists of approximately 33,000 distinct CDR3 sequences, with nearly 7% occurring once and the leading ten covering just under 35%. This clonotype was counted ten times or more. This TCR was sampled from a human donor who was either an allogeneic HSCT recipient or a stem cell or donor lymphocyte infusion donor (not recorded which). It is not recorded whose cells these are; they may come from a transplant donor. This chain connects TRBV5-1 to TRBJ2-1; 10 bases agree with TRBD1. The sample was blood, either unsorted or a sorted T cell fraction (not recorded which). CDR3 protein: CASSPAAGQGYNEQFF. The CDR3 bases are TGCGCCAGCAGCCCCGCTGCGGGACAGGGGTACAATGAGCAGTTCTTC.